The 9 T cell receptor beta chains given below trace back to one sample, sequenced in a study of memory CD4+ T cells and cytomegalovirus serostatus. Clones were sequenced by immunoSEQ multiplex PCR, and TCRdb holds only the in-frame ones, with some missing. Of around 88,000 clones in the sample, 75% to 85% were seen once. The sort gate was single viable CD3+CD4+CD8-CD45RO+ cells for memory CD4+ T cells. Material for sequencing was memory CD4+ T cells from blood. These receptors originate from an adult in good health and CMV-seropositive.

The chain combines TRBV7-2 with TRBJ2-1; a weak D match, TRBD2 (9 bases). This CDR3 is built from 13 residues. Germline CDR1 is SGHTA and CDR2 is FQGNSA. V was shortened by 5 bases and J by 12 bases, with 17 bases between the two germline ends. This chain's CDR3 is CASSPLAGQVQFF. CDR3 sequence (DNA): TGTGCCAGCAGCCCGCTAGCGGGACAGGTGCAGTTCTTC.

About this clone: The identical CDR3 is also encoded by other nucleotide sequences in the sample. In DNA, the CDR3 is TGTGCCAGCAGTCTACAGGGCTTGAACACTGAAGCTTTCTTT. Its translation is CASSLQGLNTEAFF. The chain employs TRBV2 and TRBJ1-1, with D perhaps matching TRBD1 (6 bases). CDR1 and CDR2 (germline): SNHLY, FYNNEI. With 5 bases removed from V and 0 bases from J, the gap between germline ends came to 10 bases. The CDR3 has 14 residues.

The gene calls are TRBV5-1 and TRBJ1-2; D might be TRBD1 (5 bases). CDR3 size: 13 residues. The germline gives CDR1 SGHRS, CDR2 YFSETQ. V gave up 0 bases and J gave up 4 bases, with 7 bases separating them. The CDR3 here is CASSLEGIYGYTF. The DNA of the CDR3 is TGCGCCAGCAGCTTGGAGGGGATCTATGGCTACACCTTC.

CDR3 nucleotides: TGTGCCAGCAGGACTAGCGGGAGTGAGACCCAGTACTTC. Translation: CASRTSGSETQYF. The rearrangement uses TRBV7-9 and TRBJ2-5; TRBD2 matches 12 bases. The CDR3 totals 13 residues. CDR1 and CDR2 from the germline V gene are SEHNR and FQNEAQ (reference sequence). The ends lost 6 bases at V and 5 bases at J; junction bases unmatched: 1. The variable domain in full, with the rest retrieved from reference TRBV7-9 and TRBJ2-5, is DTGVSQNPRHKITKRGQNVTFRCDPISEHNRLYWYRQTLGQGPEFLTYFQNEAQLEKSRLLSDRFSAERPKGSFSTLEIQRTEQGDSAMYLCASRTSGSETQYFGPGTRLLVL.

The J gene is TRBJ2-5, the V gene TRBV7-2; D is undetermined. Looked up from germline, CDR1 is SGHTA and CDR2 is FQGNSA. The CDR3 sequence is 14 residues long. V lost 1 base, J lost 4 bases, and 10 bases lay in between. In DNA form, the CDR3 reads TGTGCCAGCAGCTTAGTTCCGCCGGGAGAGACCCAGTACTTC. Translated: CASSLVPPGETQYF.

V gene TRBV29-1 combines with J gene TRBJ2-3, with TRBD1 matching over 7 bases. The CDR3 sequence is 13 residues long. V shed 2 bases and J 2 bases; nucleotides not matched to a gene: 1. CDR1 and CDR2 (germline): SQVTM, ANQGSEA. Written as DNA, the CDR3 is TGCAGCGTTGAAACAGGGGTCACAGATACGCAGTATTTT. Its translation: CSVETGVTDTQYF.

The chain has TRBV5-8 and TRBJ2-3, with TRBD2 identical over 11 bases. From germline, CDR1 is SGHTS and CDR2 YDEGEE. The CDR3 has 16 residues. The trim removed 0 bases at V and 5 bases at J, leaving 5 bases unmatched. The CDR3 nucleotides read TGTGCCAGCAGCTTGGGTCTAGCGGGAGGCAAAGATACGCAGTATTTT. As protein: CASSLGLAGGKDTQYF. Full variable domain (outside the CDR3, taken from reference TRBV5-8 and TRBJ2-3): EAGVTQSPTHLIKTRGQQATLRCSPISGHTSVYWYQQALGLGLQFLLWYDEGEERNRGNFPPRFSGRQFPNYSSELNVNALELEDSALYLCASSLGLAGGKDTQYFGPGTRLTVL.

The chain carries TRBV29-1 and TRBJ1-5; TRBD1 aligns across 7 bases. Germline V gene data show CDR1 as SQVTM and CDR2 as ANQGSEA. The CDR3 loop spans 14 amino acids. Trimming cost V 4 bases and J 3 bases; bases outside gene matches: 6. CDR3 nucleotides: TGCAGCGTTGTGGGGGACAGCGACAATCAGCCCCAGCATTTT. It codes for CSVVGDSDNQPQHF.

The chain couples TRBV19 to TRBJ2-4, with TRBD2 identical over 8 bases. V dropped 5 bases and J dropped 7; count of bases not matched to a gene: 7. Germline CDR1 is LNHDA and CDR2 is SQIVND (reference sequence). The CDR3 runs to 14 residues. The CDR3 sequence: CASSSPGGRNIQYF. Here the CDR3 DNA reads TGTGCCAGTAGTTCTCCGGGAGGGCGTAACATTCAGTACTTC.